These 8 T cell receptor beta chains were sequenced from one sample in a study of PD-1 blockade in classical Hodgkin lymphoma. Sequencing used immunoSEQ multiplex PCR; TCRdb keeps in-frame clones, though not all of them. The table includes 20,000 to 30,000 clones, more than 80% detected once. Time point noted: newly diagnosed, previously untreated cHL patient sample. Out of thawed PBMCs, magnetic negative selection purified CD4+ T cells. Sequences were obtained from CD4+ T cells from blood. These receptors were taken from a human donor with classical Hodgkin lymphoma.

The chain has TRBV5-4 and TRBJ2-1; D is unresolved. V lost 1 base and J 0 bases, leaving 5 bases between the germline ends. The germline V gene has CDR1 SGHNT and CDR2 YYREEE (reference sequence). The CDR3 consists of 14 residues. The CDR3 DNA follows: TGTGCCAGCAGCTTGAAGAGCTCCTACAATGAGCAGTTCTTC. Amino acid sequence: CASSLKSSYNEQFF.

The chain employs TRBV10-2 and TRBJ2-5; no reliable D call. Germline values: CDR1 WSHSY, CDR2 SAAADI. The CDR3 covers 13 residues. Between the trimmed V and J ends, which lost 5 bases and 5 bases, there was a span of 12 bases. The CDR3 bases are TGCGCCAGCAGTCGGGTGGCCTGGGAGACCCAGTACTTC. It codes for CASSRVAWETQYF.

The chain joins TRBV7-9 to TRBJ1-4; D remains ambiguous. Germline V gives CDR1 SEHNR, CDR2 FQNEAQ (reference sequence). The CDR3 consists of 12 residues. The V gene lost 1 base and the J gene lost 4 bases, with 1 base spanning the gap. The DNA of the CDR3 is TGTGCCAGCAGCTTAGTTAATGAAAAACTGTTTTTT. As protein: CASSLVNEKLFF.

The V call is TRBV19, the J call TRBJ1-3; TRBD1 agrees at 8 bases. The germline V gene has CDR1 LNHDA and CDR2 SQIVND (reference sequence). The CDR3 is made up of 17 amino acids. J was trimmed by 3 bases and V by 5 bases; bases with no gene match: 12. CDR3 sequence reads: CASSPRRTGSYGNTIYF. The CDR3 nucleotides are TGTGCCAGTAGTCCGAGAAGGACAGGGAGTTATGGAAACACCATATATTTT. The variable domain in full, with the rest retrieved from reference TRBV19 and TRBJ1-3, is DGGITQSPKYLFRKEGQNVTLSCEQNLNHDAMYWYRQDPGQGLRLIYYSQIVNDFQKGDIAEGYSVSREKKESFPLTVTSAQKNPTAFYLCASSPRRTGSYGNTIYFGEGSWLTVV.

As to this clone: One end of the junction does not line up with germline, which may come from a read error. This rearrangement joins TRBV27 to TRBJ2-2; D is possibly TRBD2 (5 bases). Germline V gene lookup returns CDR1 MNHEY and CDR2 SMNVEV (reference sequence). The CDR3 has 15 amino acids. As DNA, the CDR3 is TGTGTCAGCAGTTCCTTCGGAGGGAACACCGGGGAGCTGTTTTTT. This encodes CVSSSFGGNTGELFF.

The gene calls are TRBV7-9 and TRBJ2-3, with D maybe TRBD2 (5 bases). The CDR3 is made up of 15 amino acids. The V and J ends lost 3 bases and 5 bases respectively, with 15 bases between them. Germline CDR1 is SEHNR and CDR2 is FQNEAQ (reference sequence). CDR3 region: CASSFGSRAGDTQYF. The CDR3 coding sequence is TGTGCCAGCAGCTTCGGGTCGAGGGCAGGAGATACGCAGTATTTT.

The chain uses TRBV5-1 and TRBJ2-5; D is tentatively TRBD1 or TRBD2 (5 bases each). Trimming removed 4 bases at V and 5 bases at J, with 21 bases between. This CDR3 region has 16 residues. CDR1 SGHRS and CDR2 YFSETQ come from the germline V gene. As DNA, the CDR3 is TGCGCCAGCAGCACCGATGGGACCCCCGGGGTGGAGACCCAGTACTTC. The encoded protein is CASSTDGTPGVETQYF.

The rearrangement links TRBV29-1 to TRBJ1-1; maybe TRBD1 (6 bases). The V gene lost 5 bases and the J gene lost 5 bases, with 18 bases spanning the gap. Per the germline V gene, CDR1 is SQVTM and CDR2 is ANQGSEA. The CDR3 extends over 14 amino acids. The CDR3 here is CSVTEGGEGTEAFF. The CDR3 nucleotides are TGCAGCGTTACCGAAGGGGGTGAAGGGACTGAAGCTTTCTTT. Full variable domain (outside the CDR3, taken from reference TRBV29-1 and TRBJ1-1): SAVISQKPSRDICQRGTSLTIQCQVDSQVTMMFWYRQQPGQSLTLIATANQGSEATYESGFVIDKFPISRPNLTFSTLTVSNMSPEDSSIYLCSVTEGGEGTEAFFGQGTRLTVV.